This TCR beta chain was sequenced during a study of beta chain features in type 1 diabetes. Study-level findings and limits: Reads derived from cDNA could over-represent cells showing high TCR expression.

This clone occurred a few times. The antigen remains unidentified. This CDR3 has 14 residues. V shed 4 bases and J shed 0 bases, with 7 bases lying between them. Germline V lookup: CDR1 SEHNR, CDR2 FQNEAQ (reference sequence). Sequencing targeted expressed TCRB transcripts, as all isolated RNA had been reverse transcribed. Data came from immunoSEQ multiplex PCR; TCRdb stores just in-frame clones and leaves some out. Of around 430,000 clones listed, approximately 30% are singletons. Sequenced input: naive CD4+ T cells from blood. This chain joins TRBV7-9 and TRBJ2-4, with D hard to call. The sequence was collected from a man between 18 and 29 years old in good health. This chain's CDR3 is CASSSALAKNIQYF. CDR3 in DNA: TGTGCCAGCAGCTCCGCCCTAGCCAAAAACATTCAGTACTTC.